These T cell receptor beta chains were read from a single sample in a study of blood T cell repertoires in COVID-19. Only in-frame clones appear in the TCRdb table, and some are missing; sequencing was by immunoSEQ multiplex PCR. The sample yields approximately 170,000 clones, 83% seen once. The sequenced material came from peripheral blood. Source of these receptors: a woman of 80 years or more with acute or convalescent COVID-19. The CDR3 runs from the conserved cysteine through the conserved F or W. A D gene is named only where the DNA matches it firmly. Only part of the rows carry a size: once, few, many, or a class if the clone is expanded.

cdr3_aa: CASSLRLAGGSSYNEQFF
cdr3_nt: TGTGCCAGCAGTCTGAGGTTAGCGGGGGGGTCGTCCTACAATGAGCAGTTCTTC
j_call: TRBJ2-1
clone_size: NA
d_call: TRBD2
v_call: TRBV5-6
cdr3_length: 18

cdr3_aa: CASSLLGQPNTGELFF
cdr3_nt: TGTGCCAGCAGCTTGCTGGGACAACCGAACACCGGGGAGCTGTTTTTT
j_call: TRBJ2-2
clone_size: NA
d_call: NA
v_call: TRBV7-9
cdr3_length: 16

cdr3_aa: CASSWDSQETQYF
cdr3_nt: TGTGCCAGCAGTTGGGACAGCCAAGAGACCCAGTACTTC
j_call: TRBJ2-5
clone_size: NA
d_call: TRBD1
v_call: TRBV6-6
cdr3_length: 13

cdr3_aa: CASSLESSRRRNTEAFF
cdr3_nt: TGTGCCAGCAGCTTAGAATCATCCCGACGGAGAAACACTGAAGCTTTCTTT
j_call: TRBJ1-1
clone_size: NA
d_call: NA
v_call: TRBV7-2
cdr3_length: 17

cdr3_aa: CASSLGGGASNQPQHF
cdr3_nt: TGCGCCAGCAGCTTGGGAGGGGGGGCAAGCAATCAGCCCCAGCATTTT
j_call: TRBJ1-5
clone_size: NA
d_call: NA
v_call: TRBV5-1
cdr3_length: 16

cdr3_aa: CASSLGGITNTEAFF
cdr3_nt: TGTGCCAGCAGCTTAGGCGGTATCACTAACACTGAAGCTTTCTTT
j_call: TRBJ1-1
clone_size: NA
d_call: NA
v_call: TRBV7-6
cdr3_length: 15

cdr3_aa: CASSLDPAYNEQFF
cdr3_nt: TGCGCCAGCAGCTTGGACCCGGCCTACAATGAGCAGTTCTTC
j_call: TRBJ2-1
clone_size: NA
d_call: NA
v_call: TRBV5-1
cdr3_length: 14

cdr3_aa: CASSPGQGLTGELFF
cdr3_nt: TGTGCCAGCAGTCCGGGACAGGGCCTCACCGGGGAGCTGTTTTTT
j_call: TRBJ2-2
clone_size: NA
d_call: TRBD1
v_call: TRBV2
cdr3_length: 15

cdr3_aa: CATSDLSGVGTGELFF
cdr3_nt: TGTGCCACCAGTGACTTAAGCGGGGTGGGCACCGGGGAGCTGTTTTTT
j_call: TRBJ2-2
clone_size: NA
d_call: TRBD2
v_call: TRBV24-1
cdr3_length: 16

cdr3_aa: CASKRGNIQYF
cdr3_nt: TGTGCCAGCAAGAGGGGGAACATTCAGTACTTC
j_call: TRBJ2-4
clone_size: few
d_call: NA
v_call: TRBV27
cdr3_length: 11

cdr3_aa: CATRRGTNTGELFF
cdr3_nt: TGTGCCACCAGGAGGGGGACGAACACCGGGGAGCTGTTTTTT
j_call: TRBJ2-2
clone_size: NA
d_call: NA
v_call: TRBV24-1
cdr3_length: 14

cdr3_aa: CASSQVALAGGARTGELFF
cdr3_nt: TGCGCCAGCAGCCAAGTCGCTCTAGCGGGAGGGGCGAGGACCGGGGAGCTGTTTTTT
j_call: TRBJ2-2
clone_size: NA
d_call: TRBD2
v_call: TRBV4-3
cdr3_length: 19

cdr3_aa: CASSDPGTAYGYTF
cdr3_nt: TGCGCCAGCAGCGACCCCGGGACAGCGTATGGCTACACCTTC
j_call: TRBJ1-2
clone_size: once
d_call: TRBD1
v_call: TRBV5-1
cdr3_length: 14

cdr3_aa: CASSMTGGYEGAQYF
cdr3_nt: TGTGCCAGCAGCATGACAGGGGGGTATGAAGGGGCCCAGTACTTC
j_call: TRBJ2-5
clone_size: NA
d_call: TRBD1
v_call: TRBV7-9
cdr3_length: 15

cdr3_aa: CATSRDTAREGLAKNIQYF
cdr3_nt: TGTGCCACCAGCAGAGATACGGCTCGGGAAGGCTTAGCCAAAAACATTCAGTACTTC
j_call: TRBJ2-4
clone_size: NA
d_call: NA
v_call: TRBV15
cdr3_length: 19

cdr3_aa: CASSLTTGALFSGNTIYF
cdr3_nt: TGCGCCAGCAGCTTGACGACAGGGGCCTTATTCTCTGGAAACACCATATATTTT
j_call: TRBJ1-3
clone_size: NA
d_call: TRBD1
v_call: TRBV5-1
cdr3_length: 18

cdr3_aa: CASSLLDTSYEQYF
cdr3_nt: TGTGCCAGCAGCTTACTGGACACATCCTACGAGCAGTACTTC
j_call: TRBJ2-7
clone_size: many
d_call: NA
v_call: TRBV7-9
cdr3_length: 14

cdr3_aa: CASSRNSNTGELFF
cdr3_nt: TGCGCCAGCAGCCGGAACAGCAACACCGGGGAGCTGTTTTTT
j_call: TRBJ2-2
clone_size: NA
d_call: NA
v_call: TRBV4-3
cdr3_length: 14

cdr3_aa: CASSQEGQLNEKLFF
cdr3_nt: TGCGCCAGCAGCCAAGAGGGACAGTTAAATGAAAAACTGTTTTTT
j_call: TRBJ1-4
clone_size: NA
d_call: TRBD1
v_call: TRBV4-1
cdr3_length: 15

cdr3_aa: CAWRGRRNTEAFF
cdr3_nt: TGTGCCTGGAGGGGGCGGCGGAACACTGAAGCTTTCTTT
j_call: TRBJ1-1
clone_size: NA
d_call: NA
v_call: TRBV30
cdr3_length: 13

cdr3_aa: CASPANEGGGFGEAFF
cdr3_nt: TGTGCCAGCCCTGCTAACGAGGGAGGGGGGTTCGGTGAAGCTTTCTTT
j_call: TRBJ1-1
clone_size: NA
d_call: NA
v_call: TRBV9
cdr3_length: 16

cdr3_aa: CASSWTGGQDTQYF
cdr3_nt: TGCGCCAGCAGCTGGACAGGGGGCCAAGATACGCAGTATTTT
j_call: TRBJ2-3
clone_size: few
d_call: TRBD1
v_call: TRBV5-1
cdr3_length: 14

cdr3_aa: CASSYLSSTGGYTF
cdr3_nt: TGTGCCAGCAGTTACCTGTCTTCGACGGGGGGCTACACCTTC
j_call: TRBJ1-2
clone_size: NA
d_call: NA
v_call: TRBV6-6
cdr3_length: 14

cdr3_aa: CASSYSSESDTQYF
cdr3_nt: TGTGCCAGCAGTTACTCTTCAGAATCAGATACGCAGTATTTT
j_call: TRBJ2-3
clone_size: NA
d_call: NA
v_call: TRBV6-2/TRBV6-3
cdr3_length: 14

cdr3_aa: CASSLSTRETQYF
cdr3_nt: TGTGCCAGCAGTTTAAGTACGAGAGAGACCCAGTACTTC
j_call: TRBJ2-5
clone_size: NA
d_call: NA
v_call: TRBV28
cdr3_length: 13

cdr3_aa: CASSPPNLLAGKEKAQFF
cdr3_nt: TGTGCCAGCTCACCACCGAACCTTCTAGCGGGGAAGGAGAAAGCCCAGTTCTTC
j_call: TRBJ2-1
clone_size: NA
d_call: TRBD2
v_call: TRBV18
cdr3_length: 18

cdr3_aa: CASSFGGPTSGNTIYF
cdr3_nt: TGTGCCAGCAGCTTCGGAGGGCCTACCAGTGGAAACACCATATATTTT
j_call: TRBJ1-3
clone_size: NA
d_call: NA
v_call: TRBV5-6
cdr3_length: 16

cdr3_aa: CASSLFSGLAGGSGTGELFF
cdr3_nt: TGCGCCAGCAGCTTGTTCTCTGGACTAGCGGGAGGGTCAGGCACCGGGGAGCTGTTTTTT
j_call: TRBJ2-2
clone_size: NA
d_call: TRBD2
v_call: TRBV5-1
cdr3_length: 20

cdr3_aa: CASSGQAIGGTLHF
cdr3_nt: TGTGCCAGTAGTGGACAGGCAATAGGTGGGACCCTCCACTTT
j_call: TRBJ1-6
clone_size: NA
d_call: TRBD1
v_call: TRBV19
cdr3_length: 14

cdr3_aa: CASSGRGAGGVDTQYF
cdr3_nt: TGTGCCAGCAGCGGAAGGGGGGCAGGGGGTGTAGATACGCAGTATTTT
j_call: TRBJ2-3
clone_size: NA
d_call: NA
v_call: TRBV6-6
cdr3_length: 16

cdr3_aa: CASSQALAAGANVLTF
cdr3_nt: TGTGCCAGCAGCCAAGCCCTAGCTGCTGGGGCCAACGTCCTGACTTTC
j_call: TRBJ2-6
clone_size: once
d_call: NA
v_call: TRBV3-1/TRBV3-2
cdr3_length: 16

cdr3_aa: CASSLRQGFGQPQHF
cdr3_nt: TGTGCCAGCAGTTTGCGACAGGGGTTTGGGCAGCCCCAGCATTTT
j_call: TRBJ1-5
clone_size: NA
d_call: TRBD1
v_call: TRBV27
cdr3_length: 15

cdr3_aa: CASSHHTGQGIIYEQYF
cdr3_nt: TGTGCCAGCAGCCATCATACCGGACAGGGCATCATCTACGAGCAGTACTTC
j_call: TRBJ2-7
clone_size: NA
d_call: TRBD1
v_call: TRBV4-2
cdr3_length: 17

cdr3_aa: CASSRKTGPQETQYF
cdr3_nt: TGTGCCAGCAGCCGTAAGACAGGGCCGCAAGAGACCCAGTACTTC
j_call: TRBJ2-5
clone_size: NA
d_call: TRBD1
v_call: TRBV5-4
cdr3_length: 15

cdr3_aa: CAISEFGSSYNSPLHF
cdr3_nt: TGTGCCATCAGTGAGTTTGGGAGCTCCTATAATTCACCCCTCCACTTT
j_call: TRBJ1-6
clone_size: NA
d_call: NA
v_call: TRBV10-3
cdr3_length: 16

cdr3_aa: CASSSIAANTGELFF
cdr3_nt: TGTGCCAGCAGCTCTATAGCGGCGAACACCGGGGAGCTGTTTTTT
j_call: TRBJ2-2
clone_size: many
d_call: NA
v_call: TRBV7-3
cdr3_length: 15

cdr3_aa: CASREEGTGEGGYTF
cdr3_nt: TGTGCCAGCAGAGAAGAAGGGACAGGGGAGGGTGGCTACACCTTC
j_call: TRBJ1-2
clone_size: NA
d_call: TRBD1
v_call: TRBV5-6
cdr3_length: 15

cdr3_aa: CASSLAEAGGELFF
cdr3_nt: TGCGCCAGCAGCTTGGCCGAAGCCGGCGGGGAGCTGTTTTTT
j_call: TRBJ2-2
clone_size: NA
d_call: NA
v_call: TRBV5-1
cdr3_length: 14

cdr3_aa: CASSVGGRATQYF
cdr3_nt: TGTGCCAGCAGCGTAGGCGGGAGGGCGACCCAGTACTTC
j_call: TRBJ2-5
clone_size: NA
d_call: TRBD2
v_call: TRBV9
cdr3_length: 13

cdr3_aa: CASSLFAVDNEKLFF
cdr3_nt: TGTGCCAGCAGCTTGTTTGCAGTCGATAATGAAAAACTGTTTTTT
j_call: TRBJ1-4
clone_size: NA
d_call: NA
v_call: TRBV5-6
cdr3_length: 15

cdr3_aa: CASSSVDRFSHEQYF
cdr3_nt: TGTGCCAGCAGCTCCGTTGACAGATTCTCACACGAGCAGTACTTC
j_call: TRBJ2-7
clone_size: few
d_call: NA
v_call: TRBV7-2
cdr3_length: 15

cdr3_aa: CASSLAGTSSYNEQFF
cdr3_nt: TGTGCCAGCAGCTTAGCGGGAACTAGCTCCTACAATGAGCAGTTCTTC
j_call: TRBJ2-1
clone_size: NA
d_call: NA
v_call: TRBV7-2
cdr3_length: 16

cdr3_aa: CASSSEGQGRNTEAFF
cdr3_nt: TGTGCCAGCAGTTCCGAAGGACAGGGAAGGAACACTGAAGCTTTCTTT
j_call: TRBJ1-1
clone_size: NA
d_call: TRBD1
v_call: TRBV6-2/TRBV6-3
cdr3_length: 16

cdr3_aa: CASSSGGNLRNTIYF
cdr3_nt: TGTGCCAGCAGCTCGGGGGGTAATCTGAGAAACACCATATATTTT
j_call: TRBJ1-3
clone_size: NA
d_call: NA
v_call: TRBV5-5
cdr3_length: 15

cdr3_aa: CASSLAGQRAYF
cdr3_nt: TGTGCCAGCAGCTTGGCCGGACAGAGGGCGTACTTC
j_call: TRBJ2-7
clone_size: NA
d_call: NA
v_call: TRBV7-2
cdr3_length: 12

cdr3_aa: CATSRRNTEAFF
cdr3_nt: TGTGCCACCAGCAGGAGAAACACTGAAGCTTTCTTT
j_call: TRBJ1-1
clone_size: NA
d_call: NA
v_call: TRBV15
cdr3_length: 12